One T cell receptor (beta chain) is described in this entry. The antigen is unknown. This sample stems from a study of OX40 agonist ivuxolimab in advanced cancers. Germline V lookup: CDR1 SEHNR, CDR2 FQNEAQ (reference sequence). The length of the CDR3 is 16 residues. The J segment lost 1 base and the V segment lost 2 bases, leaving 6 bases of the junction unmatched. Here immunoSEQ multiplex PCR was the method, and the copy in TCRdb shows in-frame clones only, minus some. The profile shows approximately 54,000 clones, 80% to 85% of them singletons. Regarding the study as a whole: Normalized T-cell clonal expansion was also low in some nonresponders. The CD4+ and CD8+ T cells in the blood had expanded clonally by week 6 at 0.1 to 3.0 mg/kg. The study did not work out the antigen specificity of the expanded peripheral T cells. On average, CD8+ T cells showed a greater number of expanded clones than CD4+.

Sample: CD4+ or CD8+ T cells sorted from blood, taken in a trial of the OX40 agonist ivuxolimab. V usage is TRBV7-9 and J usage is TRBJ2-7, with TRBD1 matching 9 bases. This TCR derives from an adult with an advanced solid tumor such as melanoma, head and neck, liver or kidney cancer. The CDR3 spells CASSLTVGQGSYEQYF. In nucleotides, the CDR3 is TGTGCCAGCAGCTTAACGGTGGGACAGGGATCCTACGAGCAGTACTTC.